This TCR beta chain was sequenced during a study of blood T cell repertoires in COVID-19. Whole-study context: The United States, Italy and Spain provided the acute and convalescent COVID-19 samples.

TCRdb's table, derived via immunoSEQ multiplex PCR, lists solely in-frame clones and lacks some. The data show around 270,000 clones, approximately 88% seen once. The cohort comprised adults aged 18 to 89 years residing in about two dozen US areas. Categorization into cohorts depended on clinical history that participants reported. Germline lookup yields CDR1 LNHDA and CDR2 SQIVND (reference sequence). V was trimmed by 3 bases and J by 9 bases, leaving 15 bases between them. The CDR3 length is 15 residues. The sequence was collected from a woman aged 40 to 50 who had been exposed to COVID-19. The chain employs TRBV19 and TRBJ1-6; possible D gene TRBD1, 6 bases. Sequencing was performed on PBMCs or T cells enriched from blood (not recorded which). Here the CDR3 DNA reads TGTGCCAGTAGTATTTCGTTGGTGACAGGTTCACCCCTCCACTTT. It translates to CASSISLVTGSPLHF. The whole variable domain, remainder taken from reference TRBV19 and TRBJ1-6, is DGGITQSPKYLFRKEGQNVTLSCEQNLNHDAMYWYRQDPGQGLRLIYYSQIVNDFQKGDIAEGYSVSREKKESFPLTVTSAQKNPTAFYLCASSISLVTGSPLHFGNGTRLTVT.